The source of this TCR beta chain is a study of cytomegalovirus exposure and HLA in healthy donors. Study outcomes and limitations: Analysis performed later showed TCR beta chains linked to HLA being more clonally expanded than equally common others. Immune exposure was documented only through CMV serostatus.

This CDR3 is 13 amino acids long. V dropped 5 bases and J dropped 7; count of bases not matched to a gene: 4. The V gene's germline CDR1 is ENHRY and CDR2 SYGVKD. In the case of this clone: Its antigen is still unknown.

The PCR had 60 Vbeta and 13 Jbeta primers. Libraries were prepared by immunoSEQ multiplex PCR; TCRdb keeps only in-frame clonotypes and omits some of them. The repertoire has some 240,000 clones, about 78% of them found once; the top ten carry approximately 3.8%. This chain links TRBV10-3 with TRBJ1-5, with 8 bases identical to TRBD1. The origin of this receptor is a male donor in good health and CMV-seronegative. The specimen was PBMCs. CDR3 sequence (DNA): TGTGCCATCAGTTCAACAGGGGGACAGCCCCAGCATTTT. Protein: CAISSTGGQPQHF.